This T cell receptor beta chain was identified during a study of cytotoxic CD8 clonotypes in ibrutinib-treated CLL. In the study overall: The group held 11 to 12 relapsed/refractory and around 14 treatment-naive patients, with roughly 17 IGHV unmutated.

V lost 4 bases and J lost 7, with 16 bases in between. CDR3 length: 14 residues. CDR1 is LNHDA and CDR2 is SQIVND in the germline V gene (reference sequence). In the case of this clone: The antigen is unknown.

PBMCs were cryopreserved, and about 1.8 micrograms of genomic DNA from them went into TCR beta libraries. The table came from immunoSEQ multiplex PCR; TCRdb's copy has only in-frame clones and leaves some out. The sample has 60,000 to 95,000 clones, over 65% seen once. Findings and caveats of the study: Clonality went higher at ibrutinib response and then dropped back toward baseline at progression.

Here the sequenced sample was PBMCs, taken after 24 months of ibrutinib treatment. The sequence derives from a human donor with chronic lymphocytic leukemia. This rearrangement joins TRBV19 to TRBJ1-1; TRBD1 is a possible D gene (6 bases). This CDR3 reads CASSNPWQGLEAFF. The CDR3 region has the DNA TGTGCCAGTAGTAACCCCTGGCAGGGGCTTGAAGCTTTCTTT.